A selection of T cell receptor beta chains follows, all from one sample in a study of blood T cell repertoires in COVID-19. Clones were sequenced by immunoSEQ multiplex PCR, and TCRdb holds only the in-frame ones, with some missing. The sample has some 240,000 clones; around 80% are singletons. Specimen: peripheral blood. The receptors shown here come from a human donor in a cohort sampled during active COVID-19. Each CDR3 is given with its conserved first and last residue. A D gene is named only where the DNA matches it firmly. Size is stated for part of the rows, as once, few or many counts, or as a class when the clone is expanded.

-,TRBV7-9,TRBJ1-1,-,CASSLANPTAGGTEAFF,TGTGCCAGCAGCTTAGCTAATCCTACCGCCGGGGGGACTGAAGCTTTCTTT
-,TRBV11-3,TRBJ1-3,TRBD1,CASSFGRGPGNTIYF,TGTGCCAGCAGCTTTGGCAGGGGGCCTGGAAACACCATATATTTT
-,TRBV7-7,TRBJ2-2,TRBD1,CASSQPGGRGGELFF,TGTGCTAGCAGCCAACCAGGGGGAAGAGGCGGGGAGCTGTTTTTT
-,TRBV19,TRBJ2-2,TRBD1,CASTDRAANTGELFF,TGTGCCAGTACGGACAGGGCCGCGAACACCGGGGAGCTGTTTTTT
-,TRBV28,TRBJ1-2,-,CASSTRFYGYTF,TGTGCCAGCAGCACCAGGTTCTATGGCTACACCTTC
-,TRBV6-2/TRBV6-3,TRBJ2-2,TRBD1,CASSSLRDRGSGELFF,TGTGCCAGCAGTTCCCTCCGGGACAGGGGGTCCGGGGAGCTGTTTTTT
-,TRBV5-6,TRBJ1-2,-,CASTVGGPIGYGYTF,TGTGCCAGCACCGTGGGGGGGCCCATTGGCTATGGCTACACCTTC
-,TRBV7-2,TRBJ1-1,TRBD1,CASSFHRDREAFF,TGTGCCAGCAGCTTCCACAGGGACAGGGAAGCTTTCTTT
many,TRBV19,TRBJ1-4,TRBD1,CASSIGQGAEKLFF,TGTGCCAGTAGTATTGGTCAGGGGGCGGAAAAACTGTTTTTT
-,TRBV30,TRBJ1-1,TRBD1,CAWRETGSGYTEAFF,TGTGCCTGGAGGGAGACAGGGAGCGGGTACACTGAAGCTTTCTTT
few,TRBV5-1,TRBJ1-1,-,CASSWMGAGGTEAFF,TGCGCCAGCAGCTGGATGGGGGCAGGCGGGACTGAAGCTTTCTTT
few,TRBV5-1,TRBJ1-6,TRBD1,CASSSKGATSLSSYNSPLHF,TGCGCCAGCAGCTCGAAGGGGGCCACCTCCTTGAGCTCCTATAATTCACCCCTCCACTTT
-,TRBV6-5,TRBJ1-1,-,CASSYVQGNEAFF,TGTGCCAGCAGTTACGTACAGGGTAATGAAGCTTTCTTT
-,TRBV18,TRBJ1-1,-,CASSPQQLNTEAFF,TGTGCCAGCTCACCTCAACAGTTGAACACTGAAGCTTTCTTT
-,TRBV7-2,TRBJ1-6,TRBD1,CASSLQGAGSPLHF,TGTGCCAGCAGCTTACAGGGGGCTGGTTCACCCCTCCACTTT
-,TRBV28,TRBJ1-1,-,CASSLIITGNTEAFF,TGTGCCAGCAGTCTAATAATTACAGGTAACACTGAAGCTTTCTTT
-,TRBV10-3,TRBJ2-2,-,CAISERRDLTGELFF,TGTGCCATCAGTGAGCGGCGGGACCTCACCGGGGAGCTGTTTTTT
-,TRBV10-1,TRBJ1-2,TRBD1,CATDNKGQLYGYTF,TGCGCCACCGACAACAAGGGACAGCTCTATGGCTACACCTTC
once,TRBV7-2,TRBJ1-1,-,CASAPGGANTEAFF,TGTGCCAGCGCGCCGGGGGGGGCGAACACTGAAGCTTTCTTT
-,TRBV24-1,TRBJ2-3,-,CATSDLRGGVGTDTQYF,TGTGCCACCAGTGATTTGCGAGGGGGGGTCGGGACAGATACGCAGTATTTT
-,TRBV7-8,TRBJ1-1,-,CASSLMGGRGTEAFF,TGTGCCAGCAGCCTCATGGGGGGGAGAGGAACTGAAGCTTTCTTT
-,TRBV18,TRBJ2-2,-,CASSPEGTGELFF,TGTGCCAGCTCACCAGAGGGTACCGGGGAGCTGTTTTTT
-,TRBV7-2,TRBJ1-2,TRBD1,CASSLATGVNYGYTF,TGTGCCAGCAGCTTAGCAACAGGGGTTAACTATGGCTACACCTTC
-,TRBV19,TRBJ1-1,TRBD1,CASSTQGATEAFF,TGTGCCAGTAGTACACAGGGGGCAACTGAAGCTTTCTTT
-,TRBV9,TRBJ2-2,TRBD1,CASSARDRAQYGELFF,TGTGCCAGCAGCGCCCGGGACAGGGCCCAATACGGGGAGCTGTTTTTT
many,TRBV5-1,TRBJ1-1,-,CASSLAGILNTEAFF,TGCGCCAGCAGCTTGGCCGGGATCCTTAACACTGAAGCTTTCTTT
-,TRBV3-1/TRBV3-2,TRBJ2-4,-,CASSQEVDRGYIQYF,TGTGCCAGCAGCCAGGAGGTAGATAGGGGGTACATTCAGTACTTC
-,TRBV10-3,TRBJ2-5,-,CAISGVQETQYF,TGTGCCATCAGTGGTGTTCAGGAGACCCAGTACTTC
once,TRBV11-2,TRBJ2-2,-,CASSLGPDTGELFF,TGTGCCAGCAGCTTAGGCCCGGACACCGGGGAGCTGTTTTTT
-,TRBV6-2/TRBV6-3,TRBJ2-1,TRBD1,CASSYSLPGTGEFF,TGTGCCAGCAGTTACTCTCTCCCCGGGACAGGGGAGTTCTTC
-,TRBV2,TRBJ2-3,-,CASSRGTSSTDTQYF,TGTGCCAGCAGTAGAGGTACCTCTAGCACAGATACGCAGTATTTT
-,TRBV20-1,TRBJ2-1,-,CSASWRNHNEQFF,TGCAGTGCTAGTTGGCGGAACCACAATGAGCAGTTCTTC
-,TRBV2,TRBJ2-7,-,CASSVDRPTTYEQYF,TGTGCCAGCAGTGTGGACAGACCGACCACCTACGAGCAGTACTTC
-,TRBV7-2,TRBJ1-1,-,CASSSLQEPGTEAFF,TGTGCCAGCAGCTCACTACAGGAGCCAGGGACTGAAGCTTTCTTT
-,TRBV9,TRBJ2-7,-,CASSVEAASYEQYF,TGTGCCAGCAGCGTAGAAGCGGCCTCCTACGAGCAGTACTTC
-,TRBV6-5,TRBJ1-3,-,CASTVFSGNTIYF,TGTGCCAGCACAGTGTTTTCTGGAAACACCATATATTTT